The clone carrying this T cell receptor beta chain was observed at least ten times. This CDR3 comprises 14 residues. Trimming pared 1 base from V and 7 bases from J, leaving 14 bases between. Germline assignment: CDR1 SGHDT and CDR2 YYEEEE. Profiles of TCR beta VDJ and CDR3 were generated from a genomic DNA template. In TCRdb, the reads were re-called with MiXCR into one record per CDR3 protein. The repertoire consists of fewer than 250,000 distinct CDR3 sequences, with approximately 45% occurring once and the leading ten covering about 8.3%. The sample originates from a study of CD8+CD57+ T cells in acquired aplastic anemia. Before being chosen for sequencing, patients had shown CD8+CD57+ cell expansion by flow cytometry.

V is TRBV5-6 and J is TRBJ1-1; D gene uncertain. The receptor's source is a human donor with aplastic anemia. The sample comprised sorted CD4+, CD8+, or CD8+CD57+ T cells (not recorded which) from PBMCs. Written as DNA, the CDR3 is TGTGCCAGCAGCTTGTCGCCCACCGGGTTTGAAGCTTTCTTT. It encodes CASSLSPTGFEAFF.